This TCR beta chain emerged from a study of T cells after somatic rescue of genetic block. Some clones are missing from TCRdb's copy, which holds only in-frame ones; the method was immunoSEQ multiplex PCR. Seen here are roughly 65,000 clones, 85% to 95% observed once, and the top ten hold about 2.9%. The length of the CDR3 is 17 residues. The germline gives CDR1 LNHNV, CDR2 YYDKDF (reference sequence). V lost 4 bases, J lost 7 bases, and 22 bases lay in between. The sequence came from a man aged 35 to 55. Input material: peripheral blood mononuclear cells (PBMCs). This chain links TRBV15 with TRBJ1-4, with D perhaps TRBD1 (6 bases). In nucleotides, the CDR3 is TGTGCCACCAGCAAGGCAGGGGTTGAGGGCATGACTGAAAAACTGTTTTTT. Translated, it gives CATSKAGVEGMTEKLFF.